These 7 T cell receptor beta chains originate from one sample sequenced in a study of CD8+CD57+ T cells in acquired aplastic anemia. Both TCR beta VDJ combination and CDR3 sequence profiling were carried out. Genomic DNA was the template for this profiling. MiXCR, run by TCRdb on the reads, gives a single entry per CDR3 protein. The sample records approximately 470,000 distinct CDR3 sequences, around 30% being singletons. Flow cytometry had shown expanded CD8+CD57+ cells in the patients chosen for sequencing. The sample taken for sequencing was sorted CD4+, CD8+, or CD8+CD57+ T cells (not recorded which) from PBMCs. The receptors here all came from a human donor with aplastic anemia.

This clonotype was picked up many times. The chain uses TRBV7-9 and TRBJ1-2; D is uncertain. Germline values: CDR1 SEHNR, CDR2 FQNEAQ (reference sequence). The CDR3 is made up of 12 amino acids. Between the trimmed V and J ends, which lost 5 bases and 8 bases, there was a span of 12 bases. The chain's CDR3 is CASSATAGGYTF. Written as DNA, the CDR3 is TGTGCCAGCAGCGCCACCGCAGGAGGCTACACCTTC.

This clonotype was observed at least ten times. This could be a read error, since a much larger clone is one nucleotide away. The J gene is TRBJ2-7, the V gene TRBV10-3; 7 nucleotides line up with TRBD1. Germline V lookup: CDR1 ENHRY, CDR2 SYGVKD. The CDR3 is 13 amino acids. V trimming: 10 bases; J trimming: 2 bases; junction bases outside the gene matches: 8. This CDR3 is CASSVGQTYEQYF. DNA of the CDR3: TGTGCCAGCAGCGTGGGACAGACCTACGAGCAGTACTTC.

This clonotype has just one count. The V and J genes are TRBV10-3 and TRBJ1-5; TRBD1 matches 8 bases. V lost 3 bases and J lost 4; bases outside the gene matches: 2. CDR1 and CDR2 from the germline V gene are ENHRY and SYGVKD. The CDR3 contains 14 residues. This CDR3 reads CAISDRTGNQPQHF. CDR3 sequence (DNA): TGTGCCATCAGTGACCGGACAGGGAATCAGCCCCAGCATTTT.

This sequence joins TRBV10-2 and TRBJ2-3, with a tentative D call TRBD1 (5 bases). V was pared by 7 bases and J by 6 bases, with 14 bases between. The CDR3 is 13 residues long. The germline V gene encodes CDR1 WSHSY and CDR2 SAAADI. In DNA form, the CDR3 reads TGCGCCAGCAACCCCGGACAAGTGGATACGCAGTATTTT. The encoded protein is CASNPGQVDTQYF.

The chain combines TRBV29-1 with TRBJ2-7; the match to TRBD1 covers 7 bases. V was clipped by 6 bases and J by 12 bases; unmatched bases: 5. This CDR3 has 9 amino acids. Germline values: CDR1 SQVTM, CDR2 ANQGSEA. CDR3 in amino acids: CSVATGRYF. As DNA, the CDR3 is TGCAGCGTGGCGACAGGGCGGTACTTC.

Ten or more counts support this clonotype. This chain uses TRBV10-3 with TRBJ2-3; 7 bases agree with TRBD1. Looked up from germline, CDR1 is ENHRY and CDR2 is SYGVKD. This CDR3 is built from 14 residues. Trimming took 2 bases from V and 6 from J; bases not matched to a gene: 5. The CDR3 sequence is CAISEADRPDTQYF. The CDR3 DNA sequence: TGTGCCATCAGTGAGGCGGACAGGCCCGATACGCAGTATTTT.

The chain employs TRBV7-9 and TRBJ1-3, with no clear D. V lost 4 bases and J lost 0, with 10 bases in between. The germline CDR1 and CDR2 sequences are SEHNR and FQNEAQ (reference sequence). The CDR3 runs to 15 residues. The CDR3 coding sequence is TGTGCCAGCAGCTGGACGGGAAGCTCTGGAAACACCATATATTTT. It translates to CASSWTGSSGNTIYF.